This T cell receptor beta chain was captured in a study of cytomegalovirus exposure and HLA in healthy donors. CDR1 is LNHNV, CDR2 YYDKDF, per germline (reference sequence). V lost 5 bases, J lost 7 bases, and 12 bases lay in between. The CDR3 is 13 residues long. Amplification used 60 Vbeta primers and 13 Jbeta primers. Method: immunoSEQ multiplex PCR; TCRdb's copy keeps in-frame clones and lacks some. The repertoire holds 150,000 to 200,000 clones, with around 80% as singletons. This clone was recorded only once. This sequence originates from a man younger than 45 in good health and CMV-seronegative. Material: PBMCs. The chain uses TRBV15 and TRBJ1-5; D is ambiguous. Here the CDR3 reads CATSLRIGQPQHF. The CDR3 nucleotides are TGTGCCACCAGCCTGCGGATCGGGCAGCCCCAGCATTTT.